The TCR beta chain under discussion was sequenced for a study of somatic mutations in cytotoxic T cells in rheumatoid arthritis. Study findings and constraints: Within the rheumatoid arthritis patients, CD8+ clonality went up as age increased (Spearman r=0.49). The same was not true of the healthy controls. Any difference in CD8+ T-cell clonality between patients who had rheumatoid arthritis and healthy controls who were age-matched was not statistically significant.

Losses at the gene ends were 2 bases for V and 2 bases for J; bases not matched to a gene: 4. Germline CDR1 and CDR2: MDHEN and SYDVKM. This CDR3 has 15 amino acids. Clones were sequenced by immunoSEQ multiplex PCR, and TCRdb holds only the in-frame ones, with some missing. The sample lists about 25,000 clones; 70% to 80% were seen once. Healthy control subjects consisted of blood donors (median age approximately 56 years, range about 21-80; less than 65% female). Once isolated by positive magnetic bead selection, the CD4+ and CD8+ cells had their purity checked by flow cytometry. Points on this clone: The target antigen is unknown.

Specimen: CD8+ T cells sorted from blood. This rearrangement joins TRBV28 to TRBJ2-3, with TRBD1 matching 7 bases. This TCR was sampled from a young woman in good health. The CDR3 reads CASSLTGDATDTQYF. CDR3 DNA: TGTGCCAGCAGTTTAACAGGGGACGCCACAGATACGCAGTATTTT.